The rows below give T cell receptor beta chains drawn from one sample of a study of blood T cell repertoires in COVID-19. Sequencing was performed with immunoSEQ multiplex PCR; in TCRdb, only in-frame clones are kept and a portion is missing. The sample lists under 450,000 clones, approximately 88% occurring once. The specimen was peripheral blood. These receptors were taken from a woman between 50 and 59 years old with COVID-19, enrolled during active disease. The CDR3 runs from the conserved cysteine through the conserved F or W. The order of the fields is V gene, D gene, clone size, J gene, CDR3 protein, CDR3 DNA. The D gene is left open where the match is weak. Size values are once, few and many counts, or a class for expanded clones, and some rows have none.

TRBV23-1	TRBD1	NA	TRBJ1-1	CASSQSFCPGGLNTEAFF	TGCGCCAGCAGTCAAAGTTTCTGCCCAGGGGGGCTGAACACTGAAGCTTTCTTT
TRBV6-5	NA	NA	TRBJ1-1	CASSIDSIGAEAFF	TGTGCCAGCAGCATTGACTCAATCGGCGCTGAAGCTTTCTTT
TRBV7-9	NA	NA	TRBJ1-4	CASSSLDWQEDNEKLFF	TGTGCCAGCAGCTCCCTGGACTGGCAGGAGGATAATGAAAAACTGTTTTTT
TRBV6-5	NA	NA	TRBJ2-7	CASSQTWLGPGEQYF	TGTGCCAGCAGTCAGACTTGGTTGGGTCCGGGCGAGCAGTACTTC
TRBV6-6	NA	NA	TRBJ1-2	CASFSPTTNYGYTF	TGTGCCAGCTTCTCACCAACTACTAACTATGGCTACACCTTC
TRBV5-6	NA	NA	TRBJ1-1	CASSVQESDTWNTEAFF	TGTGCCAGCAGCGTACAGGAGTCTGATACATGGAACACTGAAGCTTTCTTT
TRBV5-1	NA	NA	TRBJ1-1	CASSWTRPGTEAFF	TGCGCCAGCAGCTGGACAAGACCGGGCACTGAAGCTTTCTTT
TRBV7-9	TRBD1	once	TRBJ1-2	CASSLGGTGATYGYTF	TGTGCCAGCAGCTTAGGAGGGACAGGGGCAACCTATGGCTACACCTTC
TRBV28	NA	NA	TRBJ1-4	CASSLNPTTRDNEKLFF	TGTGCCAGCAGTTTGAACCCCACAACGCGGGATAATGAAAAACTGTTTTTT
TRBV7-7	TRBD2	few	TRBJ2-1	CASSPYGRGGRNEQFF	TGTGCCAGCAGCCCCTACGGACGGGGGGGCCGGAATGAGCAGTTCTTC
TRBV5-1	TRBD1	NA	TRBJ2-4	CASSPPQGGIQYF	TGCGCCAGCAGCCCGCCACAGGGGGGCATTCAGTACTTC
TRBV5-1	NA	NA	TRBJ2-1	CASSQLGGFAHEQFF	TGCGCCAGCAGCCAACTGGGGGGATTCGCCCATGAGCAGTTCTTC
TRBV5-1	NA	NA	TRBJ2-5	CASSLRPSSGKETQYF	TGCGCCAGCAGCTTGAGGCCATCCTCGGGGAAAGAGACCCAGTACTTC
TRBV5-6	NA	NA	TRBJ2-2	CASSFIANTGELFF	TGTGCCAGCAGCTTTATTGCGAACACCGGGGAGCTGTTTTTT
TRBV7-9	TRBD1	NA	TRBJ1-2	CASTTPQGAFGGYTF	TGTGCCAGCACCACACCACAGGGGGCGTTTGGTGGCTACACCTTC
TRBV11-2	NA	NA	TRBJ2-1	CASSSYSGSSYNEQFF	TGTGCCAGCAGCTCTTATAGCGGTAGCTCCTACAATGAGCAGTTCTTC
TRBV4-1	NA	NA	TRBJ1-2	CASSSTRNYGYTF	TGCGCCAGCAGCTCGACTCGTAACTATGGCTACACCTTC
TRBV27	NA	NA	TRBJ2-1	CASSFHSLYNEQFF	TGTGCCAGCAGTTTCCACAGCCTCTACAATGAGCAGTTCTTC
TRBV13	NA	NA	TRBJ2-2	CASSSSPSAGELFF	TGTGCCAGCAGCTCCTCACCATCGGCCGGGGAGCTGTTTTTT
TRBV15	NA	NA	TRBJ2-2	CATSKTGLLTGELFF	TGTGCCACCAGCAAGACAGGTCTACTGACCGGGGAGCTGTTTTTT
TRBV5-1	NA	NA	TRBJ2-2	CASSTSPGTAGTGELFF	TGCGCCAGCAGCACTTCACCCGGGACAGCGGGCACCGGGGAGCTGTTTTTT
TRBV5-4	TRBD1	NA	TRBJ1-1	CASSMGQGNFGTEAFF	TGTGCCAGCAGCATGGGACAGGGGAACTTCGGCACTGAAGCTTTCTTT
TRBV5-5	NA	NA	TRBJ1-1	CASSLGHKYTEAFF	TGTGCCAGCAGCTTGGGGCACAAATACACTGAAGCTTTCTTT
TRBV4-1	NA	NA	TRBJ1-1	CASSQDQGGNTEAFF	TGCGCCAGCAGCCAAGATCAAGGGGGGAACACTGAAGCTTTCTTT
TRBV3-1/TRBV3-2	NA	NA	TRBJ1-1	CASSQAGGPVPAFF	TGTGCCAGCAGCCAAGCGGGGGGCCCGGTCCCAGCTTTCTTT
TRBV7-9	NA	NA	TRBJ1-1	CASRASGANTEAFF	TGTGCCAGCAGGGCAAGCGGGGCGAACACTGAAGCTTTCTTT
TRBV2	NA	NA	TRBJ1-2	CASSEDRAGLGYTF	TGTGCCAGCAGTGAAGACAGGGCAGGCCTTGGCTACACCTTC
TRBV30	NA	few	TRBJ2-2	CAWTHATGNTGELFF	TGTGCCTGGACCCACGCGACAGGGAACACCGGGGAGCTGTTTTTT
TRBV6-5	NA	NA	TRBJ2-1	CASRYSSYNEQFF	TGTGCCAGCCGGTATAGCTCCTACAATGAGCAGTTCTTC
TRBV7-9	NA	few	TRBJ1-3	CASSPVGNTIYF	TGTGCCAGCAGCCCGGTGGGCAACACCATATATTTT
TRBV19	TRBD1	NA	TRBJ1-1	CASSYRVPGQGGTDDEAFF	TGTGCCAGTAGTTACCGGGTCCCGGGACAGGGGGGTACCGATGATGAAGCTTTCTTT
TRBV5-8	NA	NA	TRBJ2-3	CASNPHWGQTSTDTQYF	TGTGCCAGCAATCCACACTGGGGCCAAACTAGCACAGATACGCAGTATTTT
TRBV28	TRBD1	NA	TRBJ2-1	CASRNRGPISYNEQFF	TGTGCCAGCAGAAACAGGGGCCCCATCTCCTACAATGAGCAGTTCTTC
TRBV21-1	NA	NA	TRBJ1-1	CASSKEKKEGENTEAFF	TGTGCCAGCAGCAAAGAAAAGAAGGAGGGAGAGAACACTGAAGCTTTCTTT
TRBV27	NA	NA	TRBJ1-2	CASKPSGSDYGYTF	TGTGCCAGCAAACCCTCAGGGTCTGACTATGGCTACACCTTC
TRBV30	NA	NA	TRBJ2-3	CAWNRGGGTDTQYF	TGTGCCTGGAATAGGGGGGGCGGGACAGATACGCAGTATTTT
TRBV2	TRBD1	NA	TRBJ2-7	CASRGTGPSYEQYF	TGTGCCAGCAGGGGGACAGGCCCATCCTACGAGCAGTACTTC
TRBV5-6	NA	NA	TRBJ1-4	CASSLFYVEKLFF	TGTGCCAGCAGCTTGTTCTACGTTGAAAAACTGTTTTTT
TRBV11-3	TRBD1	NA	TRBJ1-2	CASSLGTGVNYGYTF	TGTGCCAGCAGCTTAGGAACAGGGGTCAACTATGGCTACACCTTC
TRBV7-9	NA	once	TRBJ2-3	CAIRGALSTDTQYF	TGTGCCATCAGGGGGGCGCTTAGCACAGATACGCAGTATTTT
TRBV5-4	TRBD1	NA	TRBJ1-4	CASSRQGAISEKLFF	TGTGCCAGCAGCAGACAGGGGGCGATTAGTGAAAAACTGTTTTTT
TRBV5-6	NA	NA	TRBJ1-2	CASSLTSNYGYTF	TGTGCCAGCAGCTTGACGAGCAACTATGGCTACACCTTC
TRBV24-1	TRBD1	NA	TRBJ2-7	CATRSGTGDFFREQYF	TGTGCCACCCGTTCCGGGACAGGGGACTTTTTCCGCGAGCAGTACTTC
TRBV4-2	TRBD1	NA	TRBJ1-4	CASSQGDRVGTNEKLFF	TGTGCCAGCAGCCAAGGGGACAGGGTGGGGACTAATGAAAAACTGTTTTTT
TRBV3-1/TRBV3-2	TRBD1	few	TRBJ1-2	CASSQDSGQGVYGYTF	TGTGCCAGCAGCCAAGATTCGGGACAGGGGGTATATGGCTACACCTTC
TRBV18	NA	NA	TRBJ2-3	CASSPGTTTTDTQYF	TGTGCCAGCTCACCCGGGACAACGACCACAGATACGCAGTATTTT
TRBV7-9	TRBD1	few	TRBJ1-5	CASSDDRGGQPQHF	TGTGCCAGCAGCGATGACAGGGGTGGGCAGCCCCAGCATTTT
TRBV19	NA	once	TRBJ1-2	CASSLSSGNYGYTF	TGTGCCAGTAGTTTGTCCTCAGGGAACTATGGCTACACCTTC
TRBV3-1/TRBV3-2	TRBD2	NA	TRBJ2-1	CASSQHPLAVEQFF	TGTGCCAGCAGCCAGCACCCACTAGCGGTTGAGCAGTTCTTC